Listed below are T cell receptor beta chains from one sample, sequenced in a study of control samples from healthy donors and cancer patients. TCRdb's table, derived via immunoSEQ multiplex PCR, lists solely in-frame clones and lacks some. Among 150,000 to 200,000 clones listed, 88% were seen once. Input material: blood. These TCRs come from a young man in good health. Each CDR3 is given with its conserved first and last residue. The D gene is left open where the match is weak. The size field is filled for only some rows; it gives once, few, many or a size class.

clone size: once
V gene: TRBV4-3
J gene: TRBJ2-3
D gene: TRBD2
CDR3 DNA: TGCGCCAGCAGCCAAGATCCGGGAGGCCCAGATACGCAGTATTTT
CDR3 protein: CASSQDPGGPDTQYF

clone size: few
V gene: TRBV20-1
J gene: TRBJ1-1
D gene: .
CDR3 DNA: TGCAGTGCTAGTAATTTGTTTGACGGGTTGGAGGGCACTGAAGCTTTCTTT
CDR3 protein: CSASNLFDGLEGTEAFF

clone size: .
V gene: TRBV4-1
J gene: TRBJ2-7
D gene: .
CDR3 DNA: TGCGCCAGCAGCCAAGGCGGCTACTCCTACGAGCAGTACTTC
CDR3 protein: CASSQGGYSYEQYF

clone size: .
V gene: TRBV2
J gene: TRBJ1-4
D gene: .
CDR3 DNA: TGTGCCAGCAGTGGGGGTTTAAACGAAAAACTGTTTTTT
CDR3 protein: CASSGGLNEKLFF

clone size: .
V gene: TRBV28
J gene: TRBJ1-2
D gene: TRBD1
CDR3 DNA: TGTGCCAGCAGACGCGGGACAGAAGGGGGCTACACCTTC
CDR3 protein: CASRRGTEGGYTF

clone size: .
V gene: TRBV5-1
J gene: TRBJ2-7
D gene: .
CDR3 DNA: TGCGCCAGCAGCTTAAGGCAGGGGGGCTTCGACGAGCAGTACTTC
CDR3 protein: CASSLRQGGFDEQYF

clone size: .
V gene: TRBV15
J gene: TRBJ2-3
D gene: TRBD2
CDR3 DNA: TGTGCCACCAGCACCTCTTCTGGGACTAGGCCAGATACGCAGTATTTT
CDR3 protein: CATSTSSGTRPDTQYF

clone size: .
V gene: TRBV30
J gene: TRBJ2-5
D gene: TRBD2
CDR3 DNA: TGTGCCTGGAGGCTAGGGCTAGCGGACCCGGGGTACTTC
CDR3 protein: CAWRLGLADPGYF

clone size: .
V gene: TRBV5-1
J gene: TRBJ1-5
D gene: .
CDR3 DNA: TGCGCCAGCAGCTTGGACACAGGGCCGGGGCCCCAGCATTTT
CDR3 protein: CASSLDTGPGPQHF

clone size: .
V gene: TRBV7-9
J gene: TRBJ1-2
D gene: .
CDR3 DNA: TGTGCCAGCAGCTTTGGGGCCGACTACACCTTC
CDR3 protein: CASSFGADYTF

clone size: .
V gene: TRBV2
J gene: TRBJ2-5
D gene: .
CDR3 DNA: TGTGCCAGCAGTGAAGCAGGAGGCAGACAAGAGACCCAGTACTTC
CDR3 protein: CASSEAGGRQETQYF

clone size: .
V gene: TRBV27
J gene: TRBJ2-3
D gene: .
CDR3 DNA: TGTGCCAGCAGTTTACTGGGAGATACGCAGTATTTT
CDR3 protein: CASSLLGDTQYF

clone size: once
V gene: TRBV25-1
J gene: TRBJ1-1
D gene: .
CDR3 DNA: TGTGCCAGCAGTGACAGCGACACTGAAGCTTTCTTT
CDR3 protein: CASSDSDTEAFF

clone size: few
V gene: TRBV27
J gene: TRBJ1-5
D gene: .
CDR3 DNA: TGTGCCAGCAGGTGGTCGGCGGATAGCAATCAGCCCCAGCATTTT
CDR3 protein: CASRWSADSNQPQHF

clone size: .
V gene: TRBV7-9
J gene: TRBJ2-7
D gene: .
CDR3 DNA: TGTGCCAGCAGCTTAGGACAGGAGCAGTACTTC
CDR3 protein: CASSLGQEQYF

clone size: .
V gene: TRBV13
J gene: TRBJ2-1
D gene: TRBD2
CDR3 DNA: TGTGCCAGCAGCTCCGGGACTAGCGGGGGGGGTTCGACGTGGAATGAGCAGTTCTTC
CDR3 protein: CASSSGTSGGGSTWNEQFF

clone size: once
V gene: TRBV6-1
J gene: TRBJ2-2
D gene: TRBD2
CDR3 DNA: TGTGCCAGCAGTGATTTTGGGGGGGGCGGGGAGCTGTTTTTT
CDR3 protein: CASSDFGGGGELFF

clone size: .
V gene: TRBV15
J gene: TRBJ2-5
D gene: TRBD2
CDR3 DNA: TGTGCCACCAGCAGCGGACTAGACCAAGAGACCCAGTACTTC
CDR3 protein: CATSSGLDQETQYF

clone size: few
V gene: TRBV19
J gene: TRBJ1-5
D gene: .
CDR3 DNA: TGTGCCAGTAGTATTGCTTCCCATCAGCCCCAGCATTTT
CDR3 protein: CASSIASHQPQHF

clone size: .
V gene: TRBV5-1
J gene: TRBJ2-2
D gene: .
CDR3 DNA: TGCGCCAGCAGCCGATTGTCCCGGGGAGACACCGGGGAGCTGTTTTTT
CDR3 protein: CASSRLSRGDTGELFF

clone size: .
V gene: TRBV28
J gene: TRBJ1-1
D gene: TRBD1
CDR3 DNA: TGTGCCAGCAGTTGGGACAGCATGAACACTGAAGCTTTCTTT
CDR3 protein: CASSWDSMNTEAFF

clone size: .
V gene: TRBV28
J gene: TRBJ2-1
D gene: .
CDR3 DNA: TGTGCCAGCAGTCCACGGGACATCCGCCCTAACAATGAGCAGTTCTTC
CDR3 protein: CASSPRDIRPNNEQFF

clone size: .
V gene: TRBV19
J gene: TRBJ2-2
D gene: .
CDR3 DNA: TGTGCCAGTAGTATGAAAGGGGGACTTAACACCGGGGAGCTGTTTTTT
CDR3 protein: CASSMKGGLNTGELFF